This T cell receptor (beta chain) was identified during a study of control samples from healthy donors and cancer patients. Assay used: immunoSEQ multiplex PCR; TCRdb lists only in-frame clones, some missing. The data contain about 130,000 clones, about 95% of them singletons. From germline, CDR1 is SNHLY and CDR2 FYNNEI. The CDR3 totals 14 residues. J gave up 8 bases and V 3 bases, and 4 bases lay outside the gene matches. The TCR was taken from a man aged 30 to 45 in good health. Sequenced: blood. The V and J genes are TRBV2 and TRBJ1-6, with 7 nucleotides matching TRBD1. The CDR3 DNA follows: TGTGCCAGCAGTGACGGGGACAGCGATTCACCCCTCCACTTT. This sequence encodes CASSDGDSDSPLHF.